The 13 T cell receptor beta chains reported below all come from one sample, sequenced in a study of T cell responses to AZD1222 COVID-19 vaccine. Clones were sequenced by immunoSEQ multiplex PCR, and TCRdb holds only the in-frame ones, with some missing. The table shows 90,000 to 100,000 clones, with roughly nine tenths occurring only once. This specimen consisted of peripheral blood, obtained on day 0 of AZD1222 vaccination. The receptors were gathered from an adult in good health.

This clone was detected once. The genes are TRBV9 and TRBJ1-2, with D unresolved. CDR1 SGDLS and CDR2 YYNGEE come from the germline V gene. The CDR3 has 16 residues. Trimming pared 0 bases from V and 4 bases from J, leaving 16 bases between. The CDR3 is CASSVGTEGPPYGYTF. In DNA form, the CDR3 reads TGTGCCAGCAGCGTAGGGACGGAAGGCCCCCCCTATGGCTACACCTTC.

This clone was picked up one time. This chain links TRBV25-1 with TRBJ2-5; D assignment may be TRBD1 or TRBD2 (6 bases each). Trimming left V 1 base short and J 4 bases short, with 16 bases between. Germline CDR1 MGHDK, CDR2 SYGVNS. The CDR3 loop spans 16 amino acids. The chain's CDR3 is CASSEFGGGVGETQYF. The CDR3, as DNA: TGTGCCAGCAGTGAATTCGGAGGGGGAGTAGGAGAGACCCAGTACTTC.

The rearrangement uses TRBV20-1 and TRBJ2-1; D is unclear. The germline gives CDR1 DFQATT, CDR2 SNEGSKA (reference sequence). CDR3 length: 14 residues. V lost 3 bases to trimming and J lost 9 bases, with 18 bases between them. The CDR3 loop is CSASTVGLFSEQFF. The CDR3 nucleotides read TGCAGTGCTAGTACAGTGGGCTTGTTCAGTGAGCAGTTCTTC.

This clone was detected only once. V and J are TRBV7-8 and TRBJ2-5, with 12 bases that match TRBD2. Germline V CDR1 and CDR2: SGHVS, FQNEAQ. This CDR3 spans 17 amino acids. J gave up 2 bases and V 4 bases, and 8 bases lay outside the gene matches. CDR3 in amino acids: CASSSYLAGGMQETQYF. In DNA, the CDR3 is TGTGCCAGCAGCTCATATCTAGCGGGGGGGATGCAAGAGACCCAGTACTTC.

CDR3 residues: CATSRDRDASPLHF. DNA for the CDR3: TGTGCCACCAGCAGAGATAGGGACGCTTCACCCCTCCACTTT. The V call is TRBV15, the J call TRBJ1-6; tentative D call: TRBD1 (5 bases). CDR1 and CDR2 from the germline V gene are LNHNV and YYDKDF (reference sequence). The CDR3 covers 14 residues. Trimming stripped 0 bases from V and 9 bases from J, with 9 bases between.

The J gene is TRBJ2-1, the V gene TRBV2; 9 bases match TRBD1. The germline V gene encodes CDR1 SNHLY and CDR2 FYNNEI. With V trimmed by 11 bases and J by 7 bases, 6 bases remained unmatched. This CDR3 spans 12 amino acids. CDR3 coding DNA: TGTGCCGGAGCCGGGACAGGGAATGAGCAGTTCTTC. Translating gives CAGAGTGNEQFF.

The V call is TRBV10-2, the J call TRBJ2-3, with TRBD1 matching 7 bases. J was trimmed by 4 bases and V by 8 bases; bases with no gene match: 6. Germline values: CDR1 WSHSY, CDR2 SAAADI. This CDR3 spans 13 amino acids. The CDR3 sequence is CASEGARADTQYF. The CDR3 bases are TGCGCCAGCGAGGGGGCGCGGGCAGATACGCAGTATTTT.

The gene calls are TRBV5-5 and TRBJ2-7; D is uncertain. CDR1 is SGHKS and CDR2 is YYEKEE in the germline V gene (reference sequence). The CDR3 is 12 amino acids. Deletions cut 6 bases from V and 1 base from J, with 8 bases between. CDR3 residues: CASMRGSYEQYF. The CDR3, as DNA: TGTGCCAGCATGCGCGGATCCTACGAGCAGTACTTC.

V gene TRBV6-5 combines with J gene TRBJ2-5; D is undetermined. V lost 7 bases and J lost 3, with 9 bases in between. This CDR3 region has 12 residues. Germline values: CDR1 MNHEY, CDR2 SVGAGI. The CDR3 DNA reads TGTGCCAGCACCCCCTGGGAAGAGACCCAGTACTTC. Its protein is CASTPWEETQYF.

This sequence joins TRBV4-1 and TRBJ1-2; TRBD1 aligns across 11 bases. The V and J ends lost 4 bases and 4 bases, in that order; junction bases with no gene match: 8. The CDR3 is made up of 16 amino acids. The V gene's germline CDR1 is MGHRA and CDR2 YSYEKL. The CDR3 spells CASSLRTGTGGYGYTF. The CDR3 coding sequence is TGCGCCAGCAGCCTTAGGACCGGGACAGGGGGCTATGGCTACACCTTC.

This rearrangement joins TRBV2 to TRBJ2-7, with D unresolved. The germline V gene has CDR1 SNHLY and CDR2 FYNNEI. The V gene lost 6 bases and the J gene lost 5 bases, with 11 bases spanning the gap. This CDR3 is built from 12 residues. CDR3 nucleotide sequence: TGTGCCAGCAGAGAAACCCGGGACGAGCAGTACTTC. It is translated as CASRETRDEQYF. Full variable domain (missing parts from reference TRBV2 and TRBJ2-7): EPEVTQTPSHQVTQMGQEVILRCVPISNHLYFYWYRQILGQKVEFLVSFYNNEISEKSEIFDDQFSVERPDGSNFTLKIRSTKLEDSAMYFCASRETRDEQYFGPGTRLTVT.

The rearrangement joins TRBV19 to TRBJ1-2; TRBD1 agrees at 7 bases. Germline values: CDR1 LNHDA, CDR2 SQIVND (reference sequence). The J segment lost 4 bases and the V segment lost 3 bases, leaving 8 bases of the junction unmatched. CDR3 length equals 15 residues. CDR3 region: CASSISGTESYGYTF. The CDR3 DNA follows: TGTGCCAGTAGTATTTCCGGGACAGAAAGCTATGGCTACACCTTC.

CDR3 loop: CASHMTGGPGELFF. The CDR3 bases are TGTGCCAGTCATATGACTGGGGGTCCCGGGGAGCTGTTTTTT. The chain carries TRBV3-1 (or the pseudogene TRBV3-2) and TRBJ2-2, with D possibly being TRBD1 or TRBD2 (5 bases each). V dropped 9 bases and J dropped 6 bases, with 17 bases sitting between them. CDR1 and CDR2 from the germline V gene are LGHDT and YNNKEL (reference sequence). The CDR3 loop spans 14 amino acids.